This paragraph covers one T cell receptor (beta chain) sequence. Its antigen is still unknown. UMIs were added to TCR cDNA along with a universal primer site when it was made by 5'RACE template switching. Via MiXCR, TCRdb re-called the 5' RACE reads, giving one row per CDR3 protein. The sample comprises 250,000 to 350,000 distinct CDR3 sequences, 6.5% to 8.5% of which are singletons, and roughly 19% rests with the top ten. The data originate from a study of T cells after yellow fever vaccination. Points from the study as a whole: When the response was secondary, it was weaker but reached its peak faster, day 5 versus 15.

The CDR3 covers 18 residues. V dropped 1 base and J dropped 1; count of bases not matched to a gene: 7. Germline lookup yields CDR1 KGHDR and CDR2 SFDVKD. The TCR originated in a man aged 18 to 29 who received the YFV17D yellow fever vaccine. This chain links TRBV24-1 with TRBJ2-1; 9 nucleotides line up with TRBD2. The starting material was PBMCs, obtained roughly 45 days after the first yellow fever vaccination. The CDR3 nucleotides are TGTGCCACCAGTGATTTAGGTAGCGGGGGCCGTTCCTACAATGAGCAGTTCTTC. Its protein is CATSDLGSGGRSYNEQFF.